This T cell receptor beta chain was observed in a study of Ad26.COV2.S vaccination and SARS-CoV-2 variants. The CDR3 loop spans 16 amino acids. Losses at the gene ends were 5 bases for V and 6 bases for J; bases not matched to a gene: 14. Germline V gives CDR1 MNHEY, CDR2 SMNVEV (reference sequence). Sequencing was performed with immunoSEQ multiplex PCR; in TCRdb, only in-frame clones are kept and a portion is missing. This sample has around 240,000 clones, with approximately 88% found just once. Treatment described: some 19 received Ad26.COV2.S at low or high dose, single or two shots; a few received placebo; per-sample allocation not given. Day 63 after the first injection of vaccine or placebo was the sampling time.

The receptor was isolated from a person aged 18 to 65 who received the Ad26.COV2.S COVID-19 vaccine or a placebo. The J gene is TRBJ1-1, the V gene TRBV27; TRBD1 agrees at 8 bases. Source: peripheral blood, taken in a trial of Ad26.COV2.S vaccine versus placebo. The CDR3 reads CASSIGGQGARAEAFF. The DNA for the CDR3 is TGTGCCAGCAGTATCGGCGGGCAGGGGGCTCGCGCTGAAGCTTTCTTT.